This section outlines one T cell receptor (beta chain) sequence together with its context. There are 16 residues in the CDR3. CDR1 SGHRS and CDR2 YFSETQ come from the germline V gene. This specimen belongs to a study of cytomegalovirus exposure and HLA in healthy donors. PCR involved 60 Vbeta and 13 Jbeta primers. Produced via immunoSEQ multiplex PCR; TCRdb's table is partial and in-frame only. The data contain some 91,000 clones, about 75% of them singletons. The chain joins TRBV5-1 to TRBJ2-5; TRBD2 aligns across 10 bases. The end of the DNA fits TRBJ2-7 better, so the J call may be wrong. Sample: PBMCs. The receptor comes from a man aged 35 to 55 in good health and CMV-seropositive. As DNA, the CDR3 is TGCGCCAGCAGCTTGGGAGCGGGAGGGCCGGGGTACGAGCAGTACTTC. Amino acid sequence: CASSLGAGGPGYEQYF.